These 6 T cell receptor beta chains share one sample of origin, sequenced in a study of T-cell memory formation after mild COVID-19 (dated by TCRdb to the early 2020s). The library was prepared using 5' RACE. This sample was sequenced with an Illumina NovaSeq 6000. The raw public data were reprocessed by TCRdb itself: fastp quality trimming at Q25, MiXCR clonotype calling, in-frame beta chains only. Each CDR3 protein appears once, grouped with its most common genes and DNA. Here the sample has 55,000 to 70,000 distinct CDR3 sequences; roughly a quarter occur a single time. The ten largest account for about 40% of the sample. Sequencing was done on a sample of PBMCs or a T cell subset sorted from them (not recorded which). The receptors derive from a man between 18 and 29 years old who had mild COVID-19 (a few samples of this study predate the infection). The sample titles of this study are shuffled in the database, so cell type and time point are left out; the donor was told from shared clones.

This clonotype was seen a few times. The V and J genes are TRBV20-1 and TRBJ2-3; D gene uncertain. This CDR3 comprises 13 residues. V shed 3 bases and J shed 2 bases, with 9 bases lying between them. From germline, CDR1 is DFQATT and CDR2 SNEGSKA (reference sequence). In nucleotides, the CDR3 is TGCAGTGCTAGCACGCTGGTCACAGATACGCAGTATTTT. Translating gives CSASTLVTDTQYF.

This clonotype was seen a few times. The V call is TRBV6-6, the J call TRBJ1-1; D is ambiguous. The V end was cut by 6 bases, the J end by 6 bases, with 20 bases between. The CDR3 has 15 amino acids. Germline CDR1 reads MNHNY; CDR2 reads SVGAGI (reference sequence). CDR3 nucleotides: TGTGCCAGCAGCCTCCGAGGCGGGGTTGGGGCTGAAGCTTTCTTT. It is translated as CASSLRGGVGAEAFF.

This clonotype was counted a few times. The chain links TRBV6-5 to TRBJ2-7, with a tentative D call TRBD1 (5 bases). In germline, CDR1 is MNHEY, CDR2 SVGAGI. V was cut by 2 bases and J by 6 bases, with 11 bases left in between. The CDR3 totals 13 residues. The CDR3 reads CASSYGAAREQYF. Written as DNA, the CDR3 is TGTGCCAGCAGTTACGGGGCGGCTCGCGAGCAGTACTTC.

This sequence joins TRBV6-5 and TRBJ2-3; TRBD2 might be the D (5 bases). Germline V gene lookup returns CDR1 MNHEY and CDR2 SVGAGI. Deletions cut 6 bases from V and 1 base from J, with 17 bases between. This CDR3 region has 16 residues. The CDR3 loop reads CASSPGWTPGTDTQYF. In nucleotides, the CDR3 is TGTGCCAGCAGCCCCGGCTGGACTCCGGGCACAGATACGCAGTATTTT.

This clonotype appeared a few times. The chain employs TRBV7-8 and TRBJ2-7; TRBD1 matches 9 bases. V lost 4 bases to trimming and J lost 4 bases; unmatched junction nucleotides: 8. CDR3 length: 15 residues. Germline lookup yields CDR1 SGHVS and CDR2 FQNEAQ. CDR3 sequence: CASSSPGQGLYEQYV. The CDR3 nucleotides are TGTGCCAGCAGCTCCCCTGGACAGGGGTTGTACGAGCAGTACGTC.

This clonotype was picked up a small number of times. The CDR3 DNA is TGCAGCGTTGTCGGAGCGGGGGACAATGAGCAGTTCTTC. Amino acid sequence: CSVVGAGDNEQFF. This chain links TRBV29-1 with TRBJ2-1; 8 bases are a match to TRBD2. The V gene end was trimmed by 4 bases and the J gene end by 5 bases; junction bases not matched to a gene: 4. Germline loops: CDR1 SQVTM, CDR2 ANQGSEA. The CDR3 consists of 13 residues.